This T cell receptor (beta chain) is drawn from a study of technical replicates of blood from a handful of donors. The table came from immunoSEQ multiplex PCR; TCRdb's copy has only in-frame clones and leaves some out. The sample includes 87,000 or so clones, 92% of them seen just once. The CDR3 has 15 residues. CDR1 and CDR2 (germline): SGHVS, FQNEAQ. V was pared by 5 bases and J by 5 bases, with 8 bases of the junction left unmatched. This chain joins TRBV7-8 and TRBJ1-1, with 10 bases matching TRBD1. Sequenced material: T cells isolated from PBMCs. This receptor was identified in a human donor in good health. Written as DNA, the CDR3 is TGTGCCAGCAGCGTGGGACAGGGGCTTTGGACTGAAGCTTTCTTT. As protein: CASSVGQGLWTEAFF.